This entry describes one T cell receptor beta chain. Its antigen is currently unknown. The sample originates from a study of cytomegalovirus exposure and HLA in healthy donors. Points from the study as a whole: Overall, around 160 TCR beta chains were annotated as cytomegalovirus-associated. In vitro data verified three CMV-associated chains as specific for CMV antigens. Rare TCR sequences predominated, though certain public TCRs were found in many donors.

V gave up 0 bases and J gave up 2 bases, with 8 bases separating them. CDR1 is WNHNN, CDR2 SYGVQD, per germline (reference sequence). CDR3 length: 14 residues. Some clones are missing from TCRdb's copy, which holds only in-frame ones; the method was immunoSEQ multiplex PCR. The data show 160,000 or so clones, roughly 80% seen once. The receptor's source is a man younger than 45 in good health and CMV-seropositive. The chain is built from TRBV10-1 and TRBJ2-7; unclear D gene. The sample taken for sequencing was PBMCs. The DNA for the CDR3 is TGCGCCAGCAGTGAGTCGACGGCGGCCTACGAGCAGTACTTC. Encoded protein: CASSESTAAYEQYF.